Each of the 26 T cell receptor beta chains below was sequenced from the same sample in a study of blood T cell repertoires in COVID-19. Profiling relied on immunoSEQ multiplex PCR, and the TCRdb table lists in-frame clones only, not all of them. Counted here are about 400,000 clones, just under 90% occurring once; the ten biggest clones make up 1.5% to 2%. Sequenced sample: PBMCs or T cells enriched from blood (not recorded which). The receptors here all came from a woman in her twenties or thirties who had recovered from COVID-19.

This chain uses TRBV30 with TRBJ1-3, with unresolved D. The V and J ends lost 4 bases and 0 bases respectively, with 13 bases between them. The CDR3 has 15 amino acids. Germline loops: CDR1 GTSNPN, CDR2 SVGIG (reference sequence). DNA for the CDR3: TGTGCCTGGACCTATCCCCACTACTCTGGAAACACCATATATTTT. This gives the protein CAWTYPHYSGNTIYF. The whole variable domain, filled in from reference TRBV30 and TRBJ1-3, reads SQTIHQWPATLVQPVGSPLSLECTVEGTSNPNLYWYRQAAGRGLQLLFYSVGIGQISSEVPQNLSASRPQDRQFILSSKKLLLSDSGFYLCAWTYPHYSGNTIYFGEGSWLTVV.

In this sample, this clone turned up a few times. CDR3 DNA: TGTGCCAGCAGTAACAACAGGGCCTCTAACTATGGCTACACCTTC. It translates to CASSNNRASNYGYTF. The chain is built from TRBV25-1 and TRBJ1-2; TRBD1 might be the D (6 bases). Trimming removed 5 bases from V and 0 bases from J, with 13 bases in between. Germline V CDR1 and CDR2: MGHDK, SYGVNS. CDR3 size: 15 residues.

This clone was detected only once. The chain couples TRBV7-9 to TRBJ1-2; possible D gene TRBD1, 6 bases. The CDR3 is 16 amino acids. The germline CDR1 and CDR2 sequences are SEHNR and FQNEAQ (reference sequence). The V gene lost 4 bases and the J gene lost 4 bases, with 19 bases spanning the gap. CDR3 sequence: CASSSDRTRSFYGYTF. The CDR3 coding sequence is TGTGCCAGCAGCTCAGACAGGACGCGCTCTTTCTATGGCTACACCTTC.

This clone came up a few times. This CDR3 is CAWSSGGGNYGYTF. The CDR3 DNA is TGTGCCTGGAGTTCCGGGGGGGGTAACTATGGCTACACCTTC. J is TRBJ1-2 and V is TRBV30; TRBD1 might be the D (5 bases). V was cut by 2 bases and J by 1 base, with 11 bases left in between. Germline CDR1 reads GTSNPN; CDR2 reads SVGIG (reference sequence). The CDR3 spans 14 residues.

CDR3 bases: TGTGCCATCCCGGGACTAGCGGGCAGATTTCGCACAGATACGCAGTATTTT. Amino acids: CAIPGLAGRFRTDTQYF. The chain recombines TRBV2 with TRBJ2-3, with 12 nucleotides matching TRBD2. Germline lookup yields CDR1 SNHLY and CDR2 FYNNEI. This CDR3 spans 17 amino acids. Trimming took 10 bases from V and 1 from J; bases not matched to a gene: 12.

The V and J genes are TRBV5-4 and TRBJ2-1; D gene uncertain. The CDR3 runs 15 residues. CDR1 is SGHNT and CDR2 is YYREEE in the germline V gene (reference sequence). V lost 4 bases and J lost 2, with 13 bases in between. The CDR3 coding sequence is TGTGCCAGCAGCCCCAAGACTGGTACCTACAATGAGCAGTTCTTC. It translates to CASSPKTGTYNEQFF.

The chain is built from TRBV7-8 and TRBJ1-1; D call uncertain. The germline V gene encodes CDR1 SGHVS and CDR2 FQNEAQ. Trimming took 1 base from V and 0 from J, leaving 9 bases between them. This CDR3 has 15 residues. CDR3 sequence (DNA): TGTGCCAGCAGCTTAGTACGTCAGGTGAACACTGAAGCTTTCTTT. Protein: CASSLVRQVNTEAFF.

This chain uses TRBV12-5 with TRBJ1-2; 10 nucleotides line up with TRBD1. Germline values: CDR1 LGHNT, CDR2 FRNRAP. The CDR3 has 16 residues. V gave up 0 bases and J gave up 3 bases; unmatched junction bases: 4. DNA for the CDR3: TGTGCTAGTGGTTTGGTACTGACAGGGGGCCACTATGGCTACACCTTC. This translates into CASGLVLTGGHYGYTF.

The chain is built from TRBV30 and TRBJ1-3, with unresolved D. This CDR3 spans 14 amino acids. CDR1 is GTSNPN, CDR2 SVGIG, per germline (reference sequence). V lost 1 base and J lost 3, with 10 bases in between. The CDR3, as DNA: TGTGCCTGGAGTGGGAGCCGGCTTGGAAACACCATATATTTT. It specifies CAWSGSRLGNTIYF.

The chain combines TRBV18 with TRBJ2-1; the D gene is possibly TRBD2 (5 bases). Germline V CDR1 and CDR2: KGHSH, LQKENI. This CDR3 comprises 18 residues. Trimming stripped 4 bases from V and 4 bases from J, with 23 bases between. In DNA, the CDR3 is TGTGCCAGCTCACTTTCGGTTTTACGGGGTCCCCTTTACAATGAGCAGTTCTTC. Its protein product is CASSLSVLRGPLYNEQFF. The full variable domain, its missing parts supplied by reference TRBV18 and TRBJ2-1, is NAGVMQNPRHLVRRRGQEARLRCSPMKGHSHVYWYRQLPEEGLKFMVYLQKENIIDESGMPKERFSAEFPKEGPSILRIQQVVRGDSAAYFCASSLSVLRGPLYNEQFFGPGTRLTVL.

This chain uses TRBV15 with TRBJ1-5; D possibly corresponds to TRBD1 (6 bases). Trimming pared 1 base from V and 7 bases from J, leaving 20 bases between. CDR1 LNHNV and CDR2 YYDKDF come from the germline V gene (reference sequence). This CDR3 has 17 residues. In DNA form, the CDR3 reads TGTGCCACCAGCAGAGTTTTTGGGATCAGGGGAGTACAGCCCCAGCATTTT. It codes for CATSRVFGIRGVQPQHF.

The CDR3 sequence: CASSTSGFDNEQFF. As DNA, the CDR3 is TGTGCCAGCAGTACTAGCGGGTTTGACAATGAGCAGTTCTTC. This chain connects TRBV9 to TRBJ2-1; 9 nucleotides align to TRBD2. Germline lookup yields CDR1 SGDLS and CDR2 YYNGEE. V gave up 5 bases and J gave up 5 bases; unmatched junction bases: 5. The CDR3 has 14 residues.

The V and J genes are TRBV7-2 and TRBJ2-5, with 9 positions matching TRBD1. This CDR3 is 14 amino acids long. The J segment lost 3 bases and the V segment lost 4 bases, leaving 3 bases of the junction unmatched. Germline assignment: CDR1 SGHTA and CDR2 FQGNSA. CDR3 amino acids: CASSSGQGKETQYF. CDR3 DNA sequence: TGTGCCAGCAGCTCTGGACAGGGGAAAGAGACCCAGTACTTC.

The rearrangement joins TRBV5-6 to TRBJ2-1, with 7 bases lining up with TRBD1. The CDR3 runs to 17 residues. Losses at the gene ends were 2 bases for V and 5 bases for J; bases not matched to a gene: 13. The germline V gene encodes CDR1 SGHDT and CDR2 YYEEEE. Here the CDR3 DNA reads TGTGCCAGCAGCTTTGAAGGGTTGAGGGACAGAGACAATGAGCAGTTCTTC. This gives the protein CASSFEGLRDRDNEQFF. Supplemented by reference TRBV5-6 and TRBJ2-1, the full variable domain reads DAGVTQSPTHLIKTRGQQVTLRCSPKSGHDTVSWYQQALGQGPQFIFQYYEEEERQRGNFPDRFSGHQFPNYSSELNVNALLLGDSALYLCASSFEGLRDRDNEQFFGPGTRLTVL.

The chain is built from TRBV7-6 and TRBJ2-3; D is possibly TRBD2 (6 bases). The CDR3 covers 14 residues. V shed 2 bases and J shed 0 bases, with 6 bases lying between them. Germline CDR1 and CDR2: SGHVS and FNYEAQ. The CDR3, as DNA: TGTGCCAGCAGCTTAAGCGGGAGCACAGATACGCAGTATTTT. Translated: CASSLSGSTDTQYF.

The chain links TRBV5-4 to TRBJ2-2; D is possibly TRBD1 (6 bases). Germline CDR1 SGHNT, CDR2 YYREEE (reference sequence). Trimming removed 7 bases from V and 2 bases from J, with 15 bases in between. The CDR3 contains 15 residues. CDR3 nucleotide sequence: TGTGCCAGCTCTCTGGTCAGGGGTAACACCGGGGAGCTGTTTTTT. Translated, it gives CASSLVRGNTGELFF.

The chain combines TRBV18 with TRBJ2-7; a weak D match, TRBD2 (6 bases). The germline V and J ends were trimmed by 6 bases and 4 bases, with 16 bases remaining between them. The CDR3 is 14 amino acids. The germline CDR1 and CDR2 sequences are KGHSH and LQKENI. The CDR3 loop is CASSPETGVYEQYF. The DNA for the CDR3 is TGTGCCAGCTCCCCCGAGACGGGGGTATACGAGCAGTACTTC.

The chain couples TRBV7-9 to TRBJ2-5; 8 bases are a match to TRBD2. Germline loops: CDR1 SEHNR, CDR2 FQNEAQ (reference sequence). The CDR3 contains 16 residues. V shed 7 bases, J shed 5 bases, and the junction held 15 bases outside the gene matches. The CDR3, as DNA: TGTGCCAGCACCATTGGCTCCGGGAGGGCCCGGGAGACCCAGTACTTC. Protein sequence: CASTIGSGRARETQYF.

The chain couples TRBV6-2 or TRBV6-3 to TRBJ2-7; tentative D call: TRBD2 (5 bases). V lost 6 bases and J 6 bases, leaving 18 bases between the germline ends. Germline CDR1 is MNHEY and CDR2 is SVGEGT. The CDR3 is made up of 14 amino acids. As DNA, the CDR3 is TGTGCCAGCAGCCAAGCACCGGCGGGCGGCGAGCAGTACTTC. Residues: CASSQAPAGGEQYF.

The rearrangement uses TRBV7-6 and TRBJ2-3; no reliable D call. Trimming pared 5 bases from V and 6 bases from J, leaving 21 bases between. The CDR3 length is 16 residues. The germline V gene encodes CDR1 SGHVS and CDR2 FNYEAQ. The CDR3 loop is CASSLSISLVRDTQYF. The DNA for the CDR3 is TGTGCCAGCAGCCTAAGTATCAGCCTTGTGAGGGATACGCAGTATTTT.

This clone came up once. This sequence joins TRBV6-5 and TRBJ2-7; 9 bases are a match to TRBD1. The CDR3 has 13 amino acids. CDR1 MNHEY and CDR2 SVGAGI come from the germline V gene. V lost 10 bases and J lost 3; bases outside the gene matches: 7. This CDR3 is CATARDRVYEQYF. The CDR3 DNA reads TGTGCCACCGCCCGGGACAGGGTCTACGAGCAGTACTTC.

This chain connects TRBV7-3 to TRBJ2-3, with 9 positions matching TRBD2. The CDR3 covers 18 residues. The germline V gene has CDR1 SGHTA and CDR2 FQGTGA. V shed 4 bases and J 1 base; nucleotides not matched to a gene: 12. The CDR3 DNA sequence: TGTGCCAGCAGCTCCAGCGGGAGGCTATATTACGGCACAGATACGCAGTATTTT. It translates to CASSSSGRLYYGTDTQYF.

CDR3 sequence: CASSPGGVIRAFF. In DNA form, the CDR3 reads TGTGCCAGCAGTCCAGGGGGCGTTATCCGGGCTTTCTTT. The chain uses TRBV12-3 or TRBV12-4 and TRBJ1-1; 8 bases are shared with TRBD1. The CDR3 runs to 13 residues. V lost 5 bases, J lost 11 bases, and 10 bases stayed unmatched.

This rearrangement joins TRBV7-2 to TRBJ2-2; the match to TRBD2 covers 7 bases. This CDR3 is built from 14 residues. V trimming: 5 bases; J trimming: 9 bases; junction bases outside the gene matches: 9. Per the germline V gene, CDR1 is SGHTA and CDR2 is FQGNSA. This CDR3 reads CASSAEVTSRELFF. CDR3 nucleotides: TGTGCCAGCAGCGCAGAAGTGACTAGCCGGGAGCTGTTTTTT.

CDR3 sequence reads: CASSPLSGTGELFF. In DNA, the CDR3 is TGTGCCAGCAGCCCACTCTCGGGGACCGGGGAGCTGTTTTTT. The rearrangement joins TRBV2 to TRBJ2-2; possibly TRBD2 for D (5 bases). This CDR3 is 14 amino acids long. Germline V gene data show CDR1 as SNHLY and CDR2 as FYNNEI. V lost 6 bases and J lost 5, with 13 bases in between. The variable domain in full, completed from reference TRBV2 and TRBJ2-2, reads EPEVTQTPSHQVTQMGQEVILRCVPISNHLYFYWYRQILGQKVEFLVSFYNNEISEKSEIFDDQFSVERPDGSNFTLKIRSTKLEDSAMYFCASSPLSGTGELFFGEGSRLTVL.

The V and J genes are TRBV9 and TRBJ1-4, with 7 nucleotides matching TRBD1. Germline CDR1 is SGDLS and CDR2 is YYNGEE. This CDR3 has 15 amino acids. The trim removed 4 bases at V and 6 bases at J, leaving 9 bases unmatched. CDR3 sequence reads: CASSPQGETYEKLFF. The DNA for the CDR3 is TGTGCCAGCAGCCCCCAGGGGGAGACCTATGAAAAACTGTTTTTT. The entire variable domain, with the rest obtained from reference TRBV9 and TRBJ1-4, is as follows: DSGVTQTPKHLITATGQRVTLRCSPRSGDLSVYWYQQSLDQGLQFLIQYYNGEERAKGNILERFSAQQFPDLHSELNLSSLELGDSALYFCASSPQGETYEKLFFGSGTQLSVL.